This entry lists 2 T cell receptor beta chains sequenced from one sample in a study of a mutant IDH1 vaccine in newly diagnosed glioma. Sequencing was performed with immunoSEQ multiplex PCR; in TCRdb, only in-frame clones are kept and a portion is missing. In the table there are tens of thousands of clones, around nine tenths of which are singletons. For these receptors, no antigen is known. Specified time point: week 47, end of study. Every vaccine dose comprised 300 ug of mutant IDH1 20-mer peptide plus topical imiquimod. Sequencing used PBMCs, obtained from a glioma patient whose treatment included an IDH1 peptide vaccine. These receptors were obtained from a woman in her twenties or thirties with glioma.

The chain couples TRBV4-1 to TRBJ1-2; TRBD1 is a possible D gene (5 bases). In germline, CDR1 is MGHRA, CDR2 YSYEKL. This CDR3 comprises 15 residues. Trimming stripped 1 base from V and 4 bases from J, with 13 bases between. CDR3 region: CASSQVPGTVYGYTF. The CDR3 DNA sequence: TGCGCCAGCAGCCAAGTCCCCGGGACGGTCTATGGCTACACCTTC.

The chain employs TRBV7-8 and TRBJ2-7, with 10 bases aligning to TRBD2. The CDR3 is 16 amino acids. Germline V gives CDR1 SGHVS, CDR2 FQNEAQ. V shed 5 bases and J 4 bases; nucleotides not matched to a gene: 11. This CDR3 reads CASSLQAASGGYEQYF. CDR3 sequence (DNA): TGTGCCAGCAGCCTCCAGGCGGCTAGCGGGGGTTACGAGCAGTACTTC.